The following is a T cell receptor beta chain sequence with its context. Its specific antigen is unknown. No base-level quality is on record; no much larger clone is a single base apart. The record originates from a study of blood T cell repertoires in COVID-19 (dated by TCRdb to 2018 to 2021). For context, the study as a whole: Collaborator samples came from the United States, Italy and Spain and covered acute and convalescent phases of COVID-19. The material from the prospective study consisted of cDNA or gDNA derived from T cells, B-cell-depleted T cells, or PBMCs. Subjects who had been exposed to COVID-19, were actively infected with it, or had recovered from it provided the deeply sampled blood TCRbeta repertoires that made up the dataset. A freely available public database, intended as a resource for researchers studying the immune response to SARS-CoV-2, is where the repertoires were released. The samples were drawn from two sources: the first 160 participants of the ongoing ImmuneRACE study, and about 1,300 subjects contributed by 6 global collaborators. A de-identified subject ID, COVID-19 status, age in years and sex were almost always included in the sample metadata. Where HLA class I and class II types were available, the types were taken from metadata supplied by the sample provider, not from assay-based typing.

V loses 6 bases at its end and J loses 7 bases; junction bases beyond the gene matches: 12. CDR1 and CDR2 were assigned from the germline V gene as SQVTM and ANQGSEA. The CDR3 covers 14 residues, taking in both the cysteine and the phenylalanine. CDR3 DNA is the only sequence kept; it has 42 bases, read in frame from the first base. In Seattle, one collaborating source enrolled patients while the infection was active and tracked those patients longitudinally over the course of disease. Each collaborating institution followed its own protocols to collect whole blood in K2EDTA tubes. Collaborator samples were shipped for TCRbeta analysis as frozen whole blood, isolated PBMCs, or DNA extracted from either sample type. TCRbeta CDR3 regions were amplified from genomic DNA using the immunoSEQ Assay, a bias-controlled multiplex PCR. In the paper's pipeline: The number of nucleated cells in each sample was estimated by amplification of reference gene primers within the assay. To quantify the absolute abundance of each unique TCRbeta CDR3 rearrangement, sequence reads were collapsed and filtered. For each sample, productive Simpson clonality was calculated as the square root of Simpson's diversity index across productive rearrangements. TCRdb obtained this table from immuneACCESS and retained in-frame rearrangements with V and J assigned. These tables miss some clones; where compared with another copy, unresolved V genes account for less than half of the shortfall, and the remainder is unexplained. D and trimming come from the DNA, and the V and J calls and clone size come from that table. In all, the sample holds around 310,000 clones, and around 90% of those were seen once. Together, the top ten hold under 1.1% of the sample.

General study outcomes and caveats: The quantity of clinical and demographic metadata differed by source and by participant and was supplied without curation.

Sequenced input: peripheral blood. The TCR originated in a woman aged 40-49 years with COVID-19, enrolled during active disease. The rearranged segments are TRBV29-1 and TRBJ1-2; 9 central nucleotides agree with TRBD1. CDR3 sequence: CSVGGTGLLSGYTF. In nucleotide form, the sequence is TGCAGCGTGGGCGGGACAGGGCTACTGAGTGGCTACACCTTC.